A single sample is the source of the 30 T cell receptor beta chains below, sequenced in a study of T cell responses to AZD1222 COVID-19 vaccine. Assay: immunoSEQ multiplex PCR; the TCRdb copy retains only in-frame clones and omits some. The table shows some 120,000 clones, with around 90% occurring only once. Sequencing was performed on peripheral blood, taken on day 0 of AZD1222 vaccination. These receptors originate from an adult in good health.

The chain recombines TRBV6-1 with TRBJ2-2, with a weak D call TRBD2 (6 bases). Germline CDR1 is MNHNS and CDR2 is SASEGT. This CDR3 comprises 16 residues. Trimming took 2 bases from V and 4 from J, leaving 14 bases between them. CDR3 nucleotide sequence: TGTGCCAGCAGTGAATGGAGGGGCACCAGCACCGGGGAGCTGTTTTTT. Protein: CASSEWRGTSTGELFF.

In this sample, this clone turned up once. The chain is built from TRBV30 and TRBJ1-4; D is undetermined. Germline loops: CDR1 GTSNPN, CDR2 SVGIG (reference sequence). This CDR3 contains 14 residues. V lost 2 bases to trimming and J lost 4 bases, with 11 bases between them. For the CDR3, the DNA is TGTGCCTGGAGTCGCGGCAGATATAATGAAAAACTGTTTTTT. This codes for CAWSRGRYNEKLFF.

CDR3 protein: CASSYSRGREQFF. In DNA, the CDR3 is TGTGCCAGCAGTTACTCGAGGGGGCGAGAGCAGTTCTTC. The chain combines TRBV6-2 or TRBV6-3 with TRBJ2-1; 7 bases agree with TRBD1. The CDR3 covers 13 residues. With 0 bases clipped from V and 10 bases from J, the junction kept 3 bases outside the gene matches. Germline V lookup: CDR1 MNHEY, CDR2 SVGEGT.

This chain links TRBV25-1 with TRBJ1-1; D ambiguous. Deletions cut 6 bases from V and 1 base from J, with 12 bases between. The CDR3 is 14 residues long. Germline V gives CDR1 MGHDK, CDR2 SYGVNS. The CDR3 nucleotides read TGTGCCAGCAGGTCCGACATCCCGAACACTGAAGCTTTCTTT. Protein: CASRSDIPNTEAFF.

This chain uses TRBV9 with TRBJ1-2; no reliable D call. Trimming removed 2 bases from V and 4 bases from J, with 12 bases in between. The CDR3 has 14 amino acids. Germline V gene lookup returns CDR1 SGDLS and CDR2 YYNGEE. The DNA of the CDR3 is TGTGCCAGCAGCGTTGACGCTCCTTTCTATGGCTACACCTTC. This sequence encodes CASSVDAPFYGYTF.

This rearrangement joins TRBV4-1 to TRBJ2-7; 7 nucleotides line up with TRBD1. Trimming at V came to 1 base and at J to 0 bases, leaving 6 bases not matched to a gene. Germline V gene sequence: CDR1 MGHRA, CDR2 YSYEKL. The CDR3 contains 16 residues. This chain's CDR3 is CASSQAQGQSSYEQYF. The DNA for the CDR3 is TGCGCCAGCAGCCAAGCCCAGGGACAGAGCTCCTACGAGCAGTACTTC.

This chain connects TRBV14 to TRBJ2-1, with unresolved D. The CDR3 runs to 14 residues. CDR1 and CDR2 from the germline V gene are SGHDN and FVKESK. Trimming cost V 0 bases and J 6 bases, with 9 bases left between them. CDR3 amino acids: CASSQDWERNEQFF. The CDR3, as DNA: TGTGCCAGCAGCCAAGATTGGGAACGCAATGAGCAGTTCTTC. Looking up the rest from reference TRBV14 and TRBJ2-1 gives the full variable domain: EAGVTQFPSHSVIEKGQTVTLRCDPISGHDNLYWYRRVMGKEIKFLLHFVKESKQDESGMPNNRFLAERTGGTYSTLKVQPAELEDSGVYFCASSQDWERNEQFFGPGTRLTVL.

This clone was found once. The rearrangement joins TRBV6-5 to TRBJ2-5; possible D gene TRBD1, 5 bases. V was clipped by 6 bases and J by 3 bases, with 11 bases between them. The CDR3 has 13 residues. The V gene's germline CDR1 is MNHEY and CDR2 SVGAGI. In DNA, the CDR3 is TGTGCCAGCAGCAAGACAGCAAAAGAGACCCAGTACTTC. It codes for CASSKTAKETQYF.

The chain recombines TRBV6-4 with TRBJ2-5; D may be TRBD1 or TRBD2 (5 bases each). Germline V gives CDR1 MRHNA, CDR2 SNTAGT. This CDR3 has 12 residues. Trimming took 6 bases from V and 1 from J, leaving 6 bases between them. The CDR3 DNA is TGTGCCAGCAGGAGGGGCCAAGAGACCCAGTACTTC. The encoded protein is CASRRGQETQYF.

The chain recombines TRBV18 with TRBJ2-2; TRBD1 agrees at 7 bases. Per the germline V gene, CDR1 is KGHSH and CDR2 is LQKENI. The length of the CDR3 is 12 residues. Trimming took 6 bases from V and 5 from J; bases not matched to a gene: 0. CDR3: CASSTGTGELFF. The DNA of the CDR3 is TGTGCCAGCTCGACAGGGACCGGGGAGCTGTTTTTT.

The chain links TRBV14 to TRBJ1-6; unclear D gene. With 1 base removed from V and 13 bases from J, the gap between germline ends came to 8 bases. The CDR3 totals 12 residues. Germline V CDR1 and CDR2: SGHDN, FVKESK. The CDR3 sequence is CASSQVNSPLHF. The CDR3, as DNA: TGTGCCAGCAGCCAAGTTAATAGCCCCCTCCACTTT.

J is TRBJ1-6 and V is TRBV4-2; 12 bases fit TRBD1. The CDR3 consists of 16 residues. The germline gives CDR1 LGHNA, CDR2 YNFKEQ. The trim removed 1 base at V and 7 bases at J, leaving 2 bases unmatched. Here the CDR3 DNA reads TGTGCCAGCAGCCAAGGGGACAGGGGGCCGAATTCACCCCTCCACTTT. Residues: CASSQGDRGPNSPLHF.

This clone was counted once. V is TRBV5-4 and J is TRBJ2-4; no reliable D call. Trimming took 0 bases from V and 1 from J, leaving 14 bases between them. CDR1 and CDR2 from the germline V gene are SGHNT and YYREEE (reference sequence). This CDR3 contains 17 residues. The CDR3 nucleotides read TGTGCCAGCAGCTTGGTAGGGAAAGGAGTGGCCAAAAACATTCAGTACTTC. As protein: CASSLVGKGVAKNIQYF.

The gene calls are TRBV28 and TRBJ2-7, with a tentative D call TRBD2 (5 bases). Germline CDR1 and CDR2: MDHEN and SYDVKM. The V gene lost 10 bases and the J gene lost 2 bases, with 15 bases spanning the gap. The CDR3 sequence is 13 residues long. As DNA, the CDR3 is TGTGCCACTGCGGACGGGAAAGCCTACGAGCAGTACTTC. Its protein is CATADGKAYEQYF.

The chain links TRBV27 to TRBJ2-2; D is possibly TRBD2 (6 bases). Germline V gene lookup returns CDR1 MNHEY and CDR2 SMNVEV (reference sequence). CDR3 length: 19 residues. Trimming pared 6 bases from V and 1 base from J, leaving 24 bases between. In DNA, the CDR3 is TGTGCCAGCAGCCTCACAGTAAGGCTAGCGCCAGGGAACACCGGGGAGCTGTTTTTT. This gives the protein CASSLTVRLAPGNTGELFF.

The gene calls are TRBV7-3 and TRBJ2-7, with D possibly matching TRBD2 (5 bases). V was clipped by 2 bases and J by 0 bases, with 11 bases between them. This CDR3 has 15 residues. CDR1 and CDR2 from the germline V gene are SGHTA and FQGTGA. The CDR3 nucleotides are TGTGCCAGCAGCTTAGGCTACCGGGACTCCTACGAGCAGTACTTC. Translated: CASSLGYRDSYEQYF.

The chain recombines TRBV27 with TRBJ2-6; D gene unclear. With 0 bases removed from V and 0 bases from J, the gap between germline ends came to 9 bases. Looked up from germline, CDR1 is MNHEY and CDR2 is SMNVEV (reference sequence). The CDR3 is made up of 17 amino acids. The CDR3 nucleotides read TGTGCCAGCAGTTTATCCCGACTCATCTCTGGGGCCAACGTCCTGACTTTC. Translated: CASSLSRLISGANVLTF.

J is TRBJ1-6 and V is TRBV6-5, with 8 bases fitting TRBD1. With 6 bases clipped from V and 10 bases from J, the junction kept 5 bases outside the gene matches. The germline V gene encodes CDR1 MNHEY and CDR2 SVGAGI. This CDR3 region has 13 residues. CDR3 nucleotide sequence: TGTGCCAGCAGATGGACAGGGAAGTCACCCCTCCACTTT. As protein: CASRWTGKSPLHF.

The V gene is TRBV4-2, the J gene TRBJ2-1; 11 bases fit TRBD2. Germline loops: CDR1 LGHNA, CDR2 YNFKEQ. V was pared by 0 bases and J by 7 bases, with 5 bases of the junction left unmatched. The CDR3 is 16 amino acids. The CDR3 spells CASSQDSASGGNEQFF. CDR3 DNA: TGTGCCAGCAGCCAAGATTCCGCTAGCGGGGGGAATGAGCAGTTCTTC.

This clone showed up just a few times. This chain connects TRBV4-1 to TRBJ1-3, with D uncertain. The germline gives CDR1 MGHRA, CDR2 YSYEKL. V lost 3 bases to trimming and J lost 2 bases, with 5 bases between them. The CDR3 is 13 amino acids. CDR3 protein: CASSQGPGNTIYF. CDR3 DNA: TGCGCCAGCAGCCAGGGTCCTGGAAACACCATATATTTT.

The chain is built from TRBV19 and TRBJ2-7, with TRBD1 matching over 8 bases. There are 14 residues in the CDR3. CDR1 is LNHDA and CDR2 is SQIVND in the germline V gene (reference sequence). The junction had 8 bases not matched to a gene; V was cut back by 6 bases and J by 4 bases. CDR3 loop: CASSLGQGGYEQYF. For the CDR3, the DNA is TGTGCCAGTAGCCTTGGACAGGGTGGGTACGAGCAGTACTTC.

The rearrangement joins TRBV6-5 to TRBJ1-4; perhaps TRBD1 as D (5 bases). The germline V gene encodes CDR1 MNHEY and CDR2 SVGAGI. The CDR3 consists of 15 residues. The germline V and J ends were trimmed by 7 bases and 3 bases, with 15 bases remaining between them. CDR3 amino acids: CASKQGRSPNEKLFF. The CDR3 nucleotides read TGTGCCAGCAAGCAGGGACGTTCCCCTAATGAAAAACTGTTTTTT.

V gene TRBV7-2 combines with J gene TRBJ2-7; maybe TRBD1 (5 bases). Trimming pared 0 bases from V and 6 bases from J, leaving 9 bases between. The CDR3 length is 13 residues. The germline gives CDR1 SGHTA, CDR2 FQGNSA. CDR3 nucleotides: TGTGCCAGCAGCTTAGCTCAGGGCAGCGAGCAGTACTTC. It is translated as CASSLAQGSEQYF.

The genes are TRBV3-1 (or the pseudogene TRBV3-2) and TRBJ2-2; 9 bases map to TRBD1. The V gene end was trimmed by 4 bases and the J gene end by 5 bases; junction bases not matched to a gene: 2. The CDR3 consists of 14 residues. Germline V gives CDR1 LGHDT, CDR2 YNNKEL (reference sequence). CDR3 sequence: CASSRTGVTGELFF. DNA for the CDR3: TGTGCCAGCAGCCGGACAGGGGTTACCGGGGAGCTGTTTTTT.

The rearrangement joins TRBV11-3 to TRBJ1-1; D perhaps matches TRBD1 (5 bases). Germline V gene lookup returns CDR1 SGHNT and CDR2 YENEEA. V was pared by 5 bases and J by 5 bases, with 9 bases between. This CDR3 has 12 amino acids. CDR3 residues: CASSTAGTEAFF. The CDR3 nucleotides are TGTGCCAGCAGCACGGCAGGGACTGAAGCTTTCTTT.

This clone has a single count. V and J are TRBV11-1 and TRBJ2-7; possibly TRBD1 for D (6 bases). CDR3 length equals 11 residues. Germline V gene sequence: CDR1 SGHAT, CDR2 FQDESV (reference sequence). V was shortened by 6 bases and J by 6 bases, with 9 bases between the two germline ends. The CDR3 nucleotides read TGTGCCAGCAGTTCAGGGGTCGAGCAGTACTTC. Its protein product is CASSSGVEQYF.

The V call is TRBV14, the J call TRBJ1-6; D unresolved. The V gene's germline CDR1 is SGHDN and CDR2 FVKESK. The CDR3 length is 15 residues. V lost 1 base and J lost 3, with 7 bases in between. The CDR3 coding sequence is TGTGCCAGCAGCCAAGGTCCAGTCTATAATTCACCCCTCCACTTT. Encoded protein: CASSQGPVYNSPLHF.

The chain couples TRBV5-1 to TRBJ1-2; possible D gene TRBD1, 6 bases. The V gene's germline CDR1 is SGHRS and CDR2 YFSETQ. This CDR3 region has 15 residues. V was cut by 4 bases and J by 4 bases, with 17 bases left in between. The CDR3 reads CASSDPQGQSYGYTF. The CDR3 DNA is TGCGCCAGCAGCGACCCACAGGGCCAATCCTATGGCTACACCTTC. The full variable domain, in which reference TRBV5-1 and TRBJ1-2 provide the parts outside the CDR3, is KAGVTQTPRYLIKTRGQQVTLSCSPISGHRSVSWYQQTPGQGLQFLFEYFSETQRNKGNFPGRFSGRQFSNSRSEMNVSTLELGDSALYLCASSDPQGQSYGYTFGSGTRLTVV.

The chain employs TRBV30 and TRBJ1-5, with D tentatively TRBD1 (5 bases). The CDR3 is made up of 15 amino acids. V dropped 8 bases and J dropped 0 bases, with 17 bases sitting between them. Germline values: CDR1 GTSNPN, CDR2 SVGIG (reference sequence). CDR3 protein: CALTSGTHSNQPQHF. For the CDR3, the DNA is TGTGCCCTTACGTCCGGGACGCATAGCAATCAGCCCCAGCATTTT.

The chain combines TRBV18 with TRBJ1-4; D call uncertain. The V gene's germline CDR1 is KGHSH and CDR2 LQKENI. The CDR3 extends over 16 amino acids. V dropped 3 bases and J dropped 0 bases, with 11 bases sitting between them. This chain's CDR3 is CASSPTQEATNEKLFF. Here the CDR3 DNA reads TGTGCCAGCTCACCCACGCAAGAGGCAACTAATGAAAAACTGTTTTTT.